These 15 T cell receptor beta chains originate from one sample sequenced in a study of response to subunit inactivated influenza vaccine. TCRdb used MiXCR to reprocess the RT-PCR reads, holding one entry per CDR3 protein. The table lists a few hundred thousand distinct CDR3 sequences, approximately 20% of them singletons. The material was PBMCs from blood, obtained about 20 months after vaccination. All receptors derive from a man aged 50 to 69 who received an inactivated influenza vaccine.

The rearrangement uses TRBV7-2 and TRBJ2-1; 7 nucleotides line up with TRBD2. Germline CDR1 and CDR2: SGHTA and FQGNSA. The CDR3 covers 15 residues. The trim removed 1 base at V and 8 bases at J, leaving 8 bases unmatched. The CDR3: CASSLVASGSDEQFF. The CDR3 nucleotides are TGTGCCAGCAGCTTAGTTGCTAGCGGATCCGATGAGCAGTTCTTC.

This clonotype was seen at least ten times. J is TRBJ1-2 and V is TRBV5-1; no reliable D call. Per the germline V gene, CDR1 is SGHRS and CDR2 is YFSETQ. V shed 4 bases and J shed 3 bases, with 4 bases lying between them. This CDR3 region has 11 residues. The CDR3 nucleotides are TGCGCCAGCAGCGCCGACTATGGCTACACCTTC. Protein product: CASSADYGYTF.

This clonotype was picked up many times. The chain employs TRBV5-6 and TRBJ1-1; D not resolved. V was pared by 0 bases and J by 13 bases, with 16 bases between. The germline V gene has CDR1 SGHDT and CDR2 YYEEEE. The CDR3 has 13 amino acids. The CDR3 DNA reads TGTGCCAGCAGCTTGGCCGCCGGGGAGCCAATTTTCTTT. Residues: CASSLAAGEPIFF.

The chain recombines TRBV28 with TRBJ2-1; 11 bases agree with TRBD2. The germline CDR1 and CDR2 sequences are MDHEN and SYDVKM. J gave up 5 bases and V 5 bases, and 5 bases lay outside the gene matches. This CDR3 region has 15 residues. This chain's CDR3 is CASSPSGRTHNEQFF. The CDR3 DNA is TGTGCCAGCAGTCCTAGCGGGAGGACCCACAATGAGCAGTTCTTC. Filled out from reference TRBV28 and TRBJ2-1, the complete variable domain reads DVKVTQSSRYLVKRTGEKVFLECVQDMDHENMFWYRQDPGLGLRLIYFSYDVKMKEKGDIPEGYSVSREKKERFSLILESASTNQTSMYLCASSPSGRTHNEQFFGPGTRLTVL.

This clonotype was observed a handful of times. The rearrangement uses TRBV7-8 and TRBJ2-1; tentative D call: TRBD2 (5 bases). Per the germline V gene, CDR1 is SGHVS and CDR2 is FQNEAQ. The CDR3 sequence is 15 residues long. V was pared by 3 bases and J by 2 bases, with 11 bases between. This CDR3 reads CASSFAGTTYNEQFF. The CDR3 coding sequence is TGTGCCAGCAGCTTTGCGGGCACTACCTACAATGAGCAGTTCTTC.

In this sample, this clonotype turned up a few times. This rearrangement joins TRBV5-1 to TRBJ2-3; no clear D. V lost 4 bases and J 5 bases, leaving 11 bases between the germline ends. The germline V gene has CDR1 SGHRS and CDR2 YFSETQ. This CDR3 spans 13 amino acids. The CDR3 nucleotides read TGCGCCAGCAGCAAAGGACCCAGAGATACGCAGTATTTT. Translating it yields CASSKGPRDTQYF.

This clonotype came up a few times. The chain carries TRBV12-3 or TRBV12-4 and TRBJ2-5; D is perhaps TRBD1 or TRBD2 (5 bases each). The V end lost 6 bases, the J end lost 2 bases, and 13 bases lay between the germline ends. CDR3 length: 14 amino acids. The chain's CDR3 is CASRVGERQETQYF. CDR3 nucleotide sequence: TGTGCCAGCAGGGTGGGGGAAAGGCAAGAGACCCAGTACTTC.

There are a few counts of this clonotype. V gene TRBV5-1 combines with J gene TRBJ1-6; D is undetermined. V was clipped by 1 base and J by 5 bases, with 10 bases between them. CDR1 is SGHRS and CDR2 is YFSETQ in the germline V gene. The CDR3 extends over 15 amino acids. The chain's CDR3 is CASSLTLNDNSPLHF. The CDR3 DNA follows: TGCGCCAGCAGCTTGACACTGAATGATAATTCACCCCTCCACTTT.

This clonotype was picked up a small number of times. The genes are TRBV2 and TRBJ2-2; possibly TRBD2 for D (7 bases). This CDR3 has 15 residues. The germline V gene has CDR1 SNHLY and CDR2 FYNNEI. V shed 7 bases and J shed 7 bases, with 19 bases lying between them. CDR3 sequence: CASMGGTPSGGELFF. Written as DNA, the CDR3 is TGTGCCAGCATGGGGGGGACACCGTCGGGCGGGGAGCTGTTTTTT. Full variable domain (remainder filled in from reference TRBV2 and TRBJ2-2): EPEVTQTPSHQVTQMGQEVILRCVPISNHLYFYWYRQILGQKVEFLVSFYNNEISEKSEIFDDQFSVERPDGSNFTLKIRSTKLEDSAMYFCASMGGTPSGGELFFGEGSRLTVL.

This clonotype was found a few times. CDR3 sequence: CASSPTHTSYNEQFF. Written as DNA, the CDR3 is TGCGCCAGCAGTCCCACACACACCTCCTACAATGAGCAGTTCTTC. V gene TRBV4-3 combines with J gene TRBJ2-1, with unresolved D. Deletions cut 6 bases from V and 0 bases from J, with 12 bases between. The CDR3 runs 15 residues. Germline CDR1 is LGHNA and CDR2 is YSLEER.

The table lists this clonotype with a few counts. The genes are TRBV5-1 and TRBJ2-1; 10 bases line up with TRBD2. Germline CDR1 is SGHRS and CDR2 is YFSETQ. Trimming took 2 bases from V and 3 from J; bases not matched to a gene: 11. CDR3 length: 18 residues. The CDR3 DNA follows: TGCGCCAGCAGCTTTGGGCTAGCGGGAGCTGGGGGCTACAATGAGCAGTTCTTC. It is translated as CASSFGLAGAGGYNEQFF.

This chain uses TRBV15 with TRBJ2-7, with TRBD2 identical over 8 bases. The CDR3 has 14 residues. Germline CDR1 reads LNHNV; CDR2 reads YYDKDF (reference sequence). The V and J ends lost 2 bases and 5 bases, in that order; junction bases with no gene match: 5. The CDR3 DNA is TGTGCCACCAGCAGACGAGCGGGAGCCAACGAGCAGTACTTC. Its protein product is CATSRRAGANEQYF.

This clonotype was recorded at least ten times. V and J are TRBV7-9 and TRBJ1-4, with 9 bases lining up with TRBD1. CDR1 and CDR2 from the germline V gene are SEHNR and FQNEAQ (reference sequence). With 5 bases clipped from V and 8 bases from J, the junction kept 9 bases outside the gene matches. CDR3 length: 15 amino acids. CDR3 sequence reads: CASSPRDRADEKLFF. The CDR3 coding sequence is TGTGCCAGCAGCCCCCGGGACAGGGCAGACGAAAAACTGTTTTTT.

In DNA, the CDR3 is TGTGCCAGCAGTCCTCCGGGAGGCCTACAGGGAAACACCATATATTTT. Protein sequence: CASSPPGGLQGNTIYF. The V and J genes are TRBV12-3 or TRBV12-4 and TRBJ1-3; no reliable D call. There are 16 residues in the CDR3. The V end lost 5 bases, the J end lost 4 bases, and 18 bases lay between the germline ends.

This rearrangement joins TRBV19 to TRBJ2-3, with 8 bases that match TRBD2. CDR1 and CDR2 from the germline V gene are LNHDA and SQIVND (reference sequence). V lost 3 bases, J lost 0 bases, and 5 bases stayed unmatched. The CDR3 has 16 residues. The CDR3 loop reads CASSIGLAGSTDTQYF. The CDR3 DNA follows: TGTGCCAGTAGTATTGGGCTAGCGGGTAGCACAGATACGCAGTATTTT.